These 13 T cell receptor beta chains came from one sample sequenced in a study of shared clonotypes between healthy human individuals. Assay: immunoSEQ multiplex PCR; the TCRdb copy retains only in-frame clones and omits some. The data contain millions of clones, about 95% of them singletons. Sequencing was performed on naive CD4+ T cells sorted from blood. Subset denoted: CD45RA+ positively selected. All receptors derive from a man aged 18 to 35 in good health.

This clone was picked up one time. The chain combines TRBV11-3 with TRBJ2-7, with D possibly being TRBD2 (6 bases). The CDR3 consists of 15 residues. CDR1 SGHNT and CDR2 YENEEA come from the germline V gene. V gave up 0 bases and J gave up 4 bases, with 13 bases separating them. The CDR3 reads CASSLDAGWVYEQYF. CDR3 DNA sequence: TGTGCCAGCAGCTTAGATGCGGGGTGGGTATACGAGCAGTACTTC.

About this clone itself: The same CDR3 can be traced to other DNA sequences in this sample. The gene calls are TRBV6-1 and TRBJ1-1, with 10 bases identical to TRBD1. Unmatched junction bases numbered 4, after V lost 4 bases and J lost 5 bases. The germline V gene has CDR1 MNHNS and CDR2 SASEGT. CDR3 size: 14 residues. DNA for the CDR3: TGTGCCAGCAGTGGACAGGGGGCTAGGACTGAAGCTTTCTTT. Translating gives CASSGQGARTEAFF.

This chain uses TRBV5-1 with TRBJ2-5, with 7 bases matching TRBD2. The CDR3 covers 16 residues. Germline V lookup: CDR1 SGHRS, CDR2 YFSETQ. Trimming cost V 1 base and J 1 base; bases outside gene matches: 7. This CDR3 is CASSLSGTPAQETQYF. The CDR3 DNA follows: TGCGCCAGCAGCTTGAGCGGGACTCCAGCCCAAGAGACCCAGTACTTC.

The V and J genes are TRBV10-3 and TRBJ2-7; D call uncertain. The V and J ends lost 4 bases and 3 bases respectively, with 10 bases between them. The CDR3 covers 13 residues. Looked up from germline, CDR1 is ENHRY and CDR2 is SYGVKD. CDR3 amino acids: CAISVARIYEQYF. The CDR3 nucleotides read TGTGCCATCAGTGTGGCTCGGATCTACGAGCAGTACTTC.

The J gene is TRBJ1-4, the V gene TRBV5-1; 8 nucleotides align to TRBD1. J gave up 7 bases and V 0 bases, and 5 bases lay outside the gene matches. Looked up from germline, CDR1 is SGHRS and CDR2 is YFSETQ. The CDR3 runs to 15 residues. The CDR3 here is CASSLEAGGGEKLFF. The CDR3 coding sequence is TGCGCCAGCAGCTTGGAGGCAGGGGGCGGTGAAAAACTGTTTTTT. The full variable domain, rest sourced from reference TRBV5-1 and TRBJ1-4, is KAGVTQTPRYLIKTRGQQVTLSCSPISGHRSVSWYQQTPGQGLQFLFEYFSETQRNKGNFPGRFSGRQFSNSRSEMNVSTLELGDSALYLCASSLEAGGGEKLFFGSGTQLSVL.

The V and J genes are TRBV7-9 and TRBJ1-2, with TRBD1 matching over 9 bases. CDR1 and CDR2 from the germline V gene are SEHNR and FQNEAQ (reference sequence). Trimming removed 3 bases from V and 5 bases from J; junction bases left unmatched: 10. The CDR3 runs to 16 residues. DNA of the CDR3: TGTGCCAGCAGCTTGACATTGGGGACAGGGAATTATGGCTACACCTTC. It is translated as CASSLTLGTGNYGYTF.

The CDR3 loop is CASSQDWRGRAETQYF. The CDR3 region has the DNA TGCGCCAGCAGCCAAGATTGGCGGGGGAGGGCGGAGACCCAGTACTTC. The chain is built from TRBV4-1 and TRBJ2-5; 7 nucleotides line up with TRBD2. V lost 0 bases to trimming and J lost 5 bases; unmatched junction nucleotides: 9. The CDR3 totals 16 residues. Germline-derived CDR1 and CDR2 are MGHRA and YSYEKL.

As regards this clone: Other nucleotide sequences in the sample specify the same CDR3. J is TRBJ2-1 and V is TRBV10-3; D call uncertain. Between the trimmed V and J ends, which lost 3 bases and 7 bases, there was a span of 4 bases. Germline V gene lookup returns CDR1 ENHRY and CDR2 SYGVKD. This CDR3 contains 11 residues. This CDR3 reads CAISDLNEQFF. The CDR3 region has the DNA TGTGCCATCAGTGACTTGAATGAGCAGTTCTTC.

This clone was detected once. J is TRBJ1-5 and V is TRBV6-5; no clear D. Germline CDR1 is MNHEY and CDR2 is SVGAGI. The CDR3 contains 15 residues. V lost 8 bases to trimming and J lost 0 bases, with 14 bases between them. The CDR3 nucleotides are TGTGCCAGCCGAGCAGGCCGCGTTAGCAATCAGCCCCAGCATTTT. It encodes CASRAGRVSNQPQHF.

V is TRBV5-6 and J is TRBJ2-3; D is unclear. Germline V CDR1 and CDR2: SGHDT, YYEEEE. The CDR3 covers 13 residues. V was cut by 1 base and J by 3 bases, with 6 bases left in between. In DNA, the CDR3 is TGTGCCAGCAGCTTGAGTTGGACAGATACGCAGTATTTT. Translation gives CASSLSWTDTQYF.

The chain employs TRBV7-6 and TRBJ2-7, with TRBD2 identical over 10 bases. Per germline, CDR1 SGHVS and CDR2 FNYEAQ. The CDR3 has 16 amino acids. V was clipped by 5 bases and J by 6 bases; unmatched bases: 13. The CDR3 loop reads CASSPRFIAGGSEQYF. In nucleotides, the CDR3 is TGTGCCAGCAGCCCCAGGTTTATAGCGGGAGGTTCCGAGCAGTACTTC.

The chain has TRBV30 and TRBJ1-2, with D unresolved. V was trimmed by 2 bases and J by 4 bases, leaving 8 bases between them. The length of the CDR3 is 12 residues. In germline, CDR1 is GTSNPN, CDR2 SVGIG (reference sequence). This CDR3 is CAWSPTPYGYTF. The CDR3 bases are TGTGCCTGGAGTCCCACTCCCTATGGCTACACCTTC.

The chain couples TRBV6-1 to TRBJ2-1, with 8 bases fitting TRBD1. V was pared by 3 bases and J by 10 bases, with 11 bases of the junction left unmatched. The length of the CDR3 is 15 residues. Germline assignment: CDR1 MNHNS and CDR2 SASEGT. CDR3 loop: CASSETGAGRWEQFF. The CDR3 DNA reads TGTGCCAGCAGTGAGACAGGGGCGGGTCGCTGGGAGCAGTTCTTC.